A single sample is the source of the 7 T cell receptor beta chains below, sequenced in a study of control samples from healthy donors and cancer patients. Profiled with immunoSEQ multiplex PCR; TCRdb holds only in-frame clones, not every one. The table has hundreds of thousands of clones, approximately 80% seen once. Sequenced sample: PBMCs. The receptors stem from a woman in her sixties or seventies with lung cancer.

The V gene is TRBV5-1, the J gene TRBJ1-6; D not resolved. This CDR3 is built from 15 residues. Trimming removed 4 bases from V and 5 bases from J, with 13 bases in between. Germline V CDR1 and CDR2: SGHRS, YFSETQ. The CDR3 DNA sequence: TGCGCCAGCAGCCTAGGGTTCGGAGATAATTCACCCCTCCACTTT. Translated, it gives CASSLGFGDNSPLHF.

This chain uses TRBV19 with TRBJ2-7, with TRBD2 matching 10 bases. CDR1 is LNHDA and CDR2 is SQIVND in the germline V gene (reference sequence). The ends lost 5 bases at V and 3 bases at J; junction bases unmatched: 10. The length of the CDR3 is 16 residues. The CDR3 nucleotides read TGTGCCAGTAGTTTTACCCAGCGGGAGGGAAACTACGAGCAGTACTTC. Amino acid sequence: CASSFTQREGNYEQYF.

The rearrangement joins TRBV7-2 to TRBJ2-1; TRBD2 aligns across 9 bases. V shed 1 base, J shed 0 bases, and the junction held 1 base outside the gene matches. CDR3 size: 16 residues. Germline V gene sequence: CDR1 SGHTA, CDR2 FQGNSA. CDR3 nucleotide sequence: TGTGCCAGCAGCTTAGGACTAGCGGCCTCCTACAATGAGCAGTTCTTC. It encodes CASSLGLAASYNEQFF. The full variable domain, with the rest looked up from reference TRBV7-2 and TRBJ2-1, is GAGVSQSPSNKVTEKGKDVELRCDPISGHTALYWYRQSLGQGLEFLIYFQGNSAPDKSGLPSDRFSAERTGGSVSTLTIQRTQQEDSAVYLCASSLGLAASYNEQFFGPGTRLTVL.

The CDR3 is CASSYGQNTGELFF. The CDR3 nucleotides are TGCGCCAGCAGCTACGGCCAGAACACCGGGGAGCTGTTTTTT. The gene calls are TRBV5-1 and TRBJ2-2; D is uncertain. The CDR3 has 14 amino acids. The germline V and J ends were trimmed by 3 bases and 1 base, with 7 bases remaining between them. In germline, CDR1 is SGHRS, CDR2 YFSETQ. Variable domain in full (rest from reference TRBV5-1 and TRBJ2-2): KAGVTQTPRYLIKTRGQQVTLSCSPISGHRSVSWYQQTPGQGLQFLFEYFSETQRNKGNFPGRFSGRQFSNSRSEMNVSTLELGDSALYLCASSYGQNTGELFFGEGSRLTVL.

This clone was seen a handful of times. The genes are TRBV7-9 and TRBJ1-1; weak D call: TRBD1 (6 bases). The CDR3 covers 15 residues. CDR1 is SEHNR and CDR2 is FQNEAQ in the germline V gene (reference sequence). The V and J ends lost 4 bases and 6 bases respectively, with 18 bases between them. The CDR3 sequence is CASSSYLQGSPEAFF. CDR3 nucleotide sequence: TGTGCCAGCAGCTCCTACCTACAGGGTTCTCCTGAAGCTTTCTTT.

This chain joins TRBV24-1 and TRBJ1-1; TRBD1 agrees at 7 bases. The CDR3 loop spans 13 amino acids. Germline V gene lookup returns CDR1 KGHDR and CDR2 SFDVKD. The trim removed 1 base at V and 6 bases at J, leaving 1 base unmatched. CDR3 protein: CATSDFTGAEAFF. The CDR3 DNA sequence: TGTGCCACCAGTGATTTTACAGGGGCTGAAGCTTTCTTT.

Turning to this clone: The same CDR3 arises from other DNA sequences in this sample as well. This sequence joins TRBV7-2 and TRBJ1-5, with a weak D call TRBD1 (6 bases). There are 14 residues in the CDR3. CDR1 SGHTA and CDR2 FQGNSA come from the germline V gene. V was shortened by 4 bases and J by 0 bases, with 7 bases between the two germline ends. The CDR3 loop reads CASSSDSSNQPQHF. CDR3 nucleotides: TGTGCCAGCAGCTCGGACAGTAGCAATCAGCCCCAGCATTTT.